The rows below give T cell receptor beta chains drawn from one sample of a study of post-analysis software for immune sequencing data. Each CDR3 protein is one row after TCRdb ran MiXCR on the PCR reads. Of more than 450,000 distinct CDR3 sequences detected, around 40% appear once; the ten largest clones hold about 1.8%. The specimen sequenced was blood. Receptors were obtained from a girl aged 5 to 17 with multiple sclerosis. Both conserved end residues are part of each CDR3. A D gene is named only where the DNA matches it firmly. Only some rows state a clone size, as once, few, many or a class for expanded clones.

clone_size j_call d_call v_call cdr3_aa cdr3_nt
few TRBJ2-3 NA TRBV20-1 CSARIGLTDTQYF TGCAGTGCTAGGATAGGGTTAACAGATACGCAGTATTTT
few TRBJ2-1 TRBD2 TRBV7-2 CASSLAGRANEQFF TGTGCCAGCAGCTTAGCCGGGAGGGCCAATGAGCAGTTCTTC
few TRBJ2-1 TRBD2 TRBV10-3 CAISESMASGDYNEQFF TGTGCCATCAGTGAGTCTATGGCTAGCGGGGACTACAATGAGCAGTTCTTC
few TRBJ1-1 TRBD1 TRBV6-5 CAGRATGGTEAFF TGTGCCGGCAGGGCGACAGGGGGCACTGAAGCTTTCTTT
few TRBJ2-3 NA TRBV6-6 CASSPQLQGYTDTQYF TGTGCCAGCAGTCCCCAGTTACAGGGCTACACAGATACGCAGTATTTT
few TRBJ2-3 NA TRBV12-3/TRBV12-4 CASSPEASRTLPRTDTQYF TGTGCCAGCAGCCCGGAAGCGTCCCGGACACTGCCTCGCACAGATACGCAGTATTTT
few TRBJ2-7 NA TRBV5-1 CASSLAGSNYEQYF TGCGCCAGCAGCTTGGCAGGATCCAACTACGAGCAGTACTTC
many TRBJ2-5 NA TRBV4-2 CASSQGVQETQYF TGTGCCAGCAGCCAAGGGGTCCAAGAGACCCAGTACTTC
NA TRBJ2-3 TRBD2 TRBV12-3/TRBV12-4 CASRGISGRSTDTQYF TGTGCCAGCAGGGGGATCAGCGGGAGGAGCACAGATACGCAGTATTTT
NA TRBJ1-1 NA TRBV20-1 CSARRGRAVNTEAFF TGCAGTGCCAGGCGGGGCAGAGCGGTGAACACTGAAGCTTTCTTT
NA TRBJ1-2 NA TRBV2 CASTPGSDRPSYGYTF TGTGCCAGCACTCCCGGGTCTGACCGACCTTCCTATGGCTACACCTTC
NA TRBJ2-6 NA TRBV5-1 CASSLAGATLTGTNVPTF TGCGCCAGCAGCTTGGCAGGGGCTACCCTTACTGGGACCAACGTCCCGACTTTC
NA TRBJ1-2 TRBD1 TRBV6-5 CASSYSGTGGFSYGYTF TGTGCCAGCAGTTACTCGGGGACAGGGGGATTCTCCTATGGCTACACCTTC
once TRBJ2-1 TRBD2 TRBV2 CASRTGTSGNEQFF TGTGCCAGCCGGACCGGGACTAGCGGCAATGAGCAGTTCTTC
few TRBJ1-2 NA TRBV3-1 CASSQGASGGSYGYTF TGTGCCAGCAGCCAGGGGGCCTCGGGGGGAAGCTATGGCTACACCTTC
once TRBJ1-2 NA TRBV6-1 CVSQPQQVIYGYTF TGTGTCAGCCAACCCCAACAGGTTATCTATGGCTACACCTTC
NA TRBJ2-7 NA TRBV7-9 CASSPRTQPSYEQYF TGTGCCAGCAGCCCCCGGACCCAACCCTCCTACGAGCAGTACTTC
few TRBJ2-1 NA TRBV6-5 CASSYSVQAGMEFF TGTGCCAGCAGTTACTCGGTACAGGCGGGTATGGAGTTCTTC
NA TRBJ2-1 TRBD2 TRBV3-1 CASSLGLAQYNEQFF TGTGCCAGCAGCCTGGGACTAGCGCAATACAATGAGCAGTTCTTC
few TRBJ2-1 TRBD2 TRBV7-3 CASSGTGGPRNEQFF TGTGCCAGCAGCGGAACGGGGGGGCCGAGGAATGAGCAGTTCTTC
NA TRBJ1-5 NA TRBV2 CASTEGPRRQPQHF TGTGCCAGTACAGAAGGACCCAGGCGTCAGCCCCAGCATTTT
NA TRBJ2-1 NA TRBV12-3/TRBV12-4 CASSLPPESWYGYNEQFF TGTGCCAGCAGTTTACCCCCTGAGTCTTGGTATGGCTACAATGAGCAGTTCTTC
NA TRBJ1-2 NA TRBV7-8 CASSPSGTSYGYTF TGTGCCAGCAGCCCTAGTGGTACCTCCTATGGCTACACCTTC
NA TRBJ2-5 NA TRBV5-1 CASSLEGVETQYF TGCGCCAGCAGCTTGGAGGGGGTAGAGACCCAGTACTTC
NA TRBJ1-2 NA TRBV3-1 CASSQGGQSYGYTF TGTGCCAGCAGCCAAGGCGGTCAAAGCTATGGCTACACCTTC
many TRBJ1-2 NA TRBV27 CASSLKGFNYGYTF TGTGCCAGCAGTTTAAAAGGGTTTAACTATGGCTACACCTTC
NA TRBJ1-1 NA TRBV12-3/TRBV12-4 CASSLISRGPNTEAFF TGTGCCAGCAGTCTAATCTCGAGGGGACCGAACACTGAAGCTTTCTTT